This passage covers 30 T cell receptor beta chains from one sample sequenced in a study of CD8 T cells in ankylosing spondylitis. One entry per CDR3 protein, called by TCRdb with MiXCR from the 5' RACE reads. The sample contains about 330,000 distinct CDR3 sequences, 8% of which appear only once. Their antigens remain unidentified. Broader study findings: One TCR beta motif, made up of seven to nine highly homologous variants, appeared characteristic of ankylosing spondylitis blood.

Sequencing used blood, either unsorted or a sorted T cell fraction (not recorded which). All receptors come from a male donor with ankylosing spondylitis.

This clonotype was seen a handful of times. The rearrangement joins TRBV7-8 to TRBJ2-1, with 8 bases lining up with TRBD1. This CDR3 region has 15 residues. In germline, CDR1 is SGHVS, CDR2 FQNEAQ. Losses at the gene ends were 1 base for V and 7 bases for J; bases not matched to a gene: 6. Here the CDR3 DNA reads TGTGCCAGCAGCTTAGTGTCAGGGGGCATGAATGAGCAGTTCTTC. It translates to CASSLVSGGMNEQFF.

Many counts were recorded for this clonotype. This chain connects TRBV5-1 to TRBJ1-5, with a weak D call TRBD1 (6 bases). The CDR3 contains 15 residues. The V end lost 4 bases, the J end lost 0 bases, and 11 bases lay between the germline ends. Germline CDR1 SGHRS, CDR2 YFSETQ. This CDR3 is CASSPTGPSNQPQHF. The CDR3 DNA reads as TGCGCCAGCAGCCCCACAGGGCCTAGCAATCAGCCCCAGCATTTT.

This clonotype was recorded many times. The chain combines TRBV29-1 with TRBJ1-4; D possibly corresponds to TRBD1 (6 bases). The CDR3 contains 16 residues. CDR1 is SQVTM, CDR2 ANQGSEA, per germline. Trimming shortened V by 4 bases and J by 5 bases, and 20 bases separated the two germline ends. CDR3 bases: TGCAGCGTTGGGGGGTTGGCAACAGGACAGAATGAAAAACTGTTTTTT. Translated, it gives CSVGGLATGQNEKLFF.

This clonotype has only a few counts. This chain joins TRBV7-2 and TRBJ1-6, with D possibly being TRBD1 (5 bases). Germline CDR1 and CDR2: SGHTA and FQGNSA. The CDR3 runs 17 residues. V lost 0 bases and J lost 10, with 19 bases in between. The CDR3 here is CASSLATFRDVGSPLHF. The CDR3, as DNA: TGTGCCAGCAGCTTAGCTACCTTCAGGGATGTCGGATCACCCCTCCACTTT.

The gene calls are TRBV6-5 and TRBJ1-1; 10 nucleotides agree with TRBD1. CDR1 is MNHEY and CDR2 is SVGAGI in the germline V gene. This CDR3 region has 19 residues. After removal of 4 bases from V and 3 bases from J, the junction contained 17 bases not matched to a gene. CDR3 DNA sequence: TGTGCCAGCAGTTCCGGACAGGGGGTTTTAGGTGTGGTGGACACTGAAGCTTTCTTT. The encoded protein is CASSSGQGVLGVVDTEAFF.

Ten or more counts support this clonotype. The rearrangement links TRBV9 to TRBJ2-1; no firm D call. This CDR3 comprises 13 residues. Germline V CDR1 and CDR2: SGDLS, YYNGEE. The V end was cut by 3 bases, the J end by 10 bases, with 14 bases between. The CDR3 is CASSGRLWREQFF. CDR3 nucleotide sequence: TGTGCCAGCAGCGGCCGACTCTGGCGAGAGCAGTTCTTC.

Only a few counts were recorded for this clonotype. V usage is TRBV28 and J usage is TRBJ2-7, with D perhaps TRBD2 (6 bases). Germline CDR1 reads MDHEN; CDR2 reads SYDVKM. V lost 5 bases to trimming and J lost 4 bases, with 15 bases between them. This CDR3 is built from 14 residues. In DNA, the CDR3 is TGTGCCAGCAGTCATATAGCGGAGAAATACGAGCAGTACTTC. It translates to CASSHIAEKYEQYF.

The chain joins TRBV18 to TRBJ2-2; a weak D match, TRBD1 (5 bases). Germline-derived CDR1 and CDR2 are KGHSH and LQKENI. Between the trimmed V and J ends, which lost 1 base and 7 bases, there was a span of 13 bases. This CDR3 region has 15 residues. The CDR3 sequence: CASSPRDSANGELFF. DNA for the CDR3: TGTGCCAGCTCACCACGCGACAGCGCCAACGGGGAGCTGTTTTTT.

This clonotype was detected a few times. This chain joins TRBV20-1 and TRBJ1-5, with D possibly matching TRBD1 (6 bases). This CDR3 has 13 residues. The V gene's germline CDR1 is DFQATT and CDR2 SNEGSKA (reference sequence). Trimming removed 3 bases at V and 3 bases at J, with 9 bases between. The CDR3 loop is CSARTGYNQPQHF. As DNA, the CDR3 is TGCAGTGCTAGGACAGGTTACAATCAGCCCCAGCATTTT.

This clonotype has just a few counts. This chain links TRBV29-1 with TRBJ2-7; TRBD2 agrees at 11 bases. V was clipped by 5 bases and J by 6 bases; unmatched bases: 9. This CDR3 spans 14 amino acids. CDR1 SQVTM and CDR2 ANQGSEA come from the germline V gene. CDR3 in DNA: TGCAGCGTTAATGGGCTAGCGGGAGGTGGCGAGCAGTACTTC. Protein product: CSVNGLAGGGEQYF.

This clonotype was seen repeatedly, ten times or more. This chain uses TRBV21-1 with TRBJ2-5. TRBV21-1 is tagged as a pseudogene. The CDR3 is made up of 14 amino acids. The CDR3 region has the DNA TGTGCCAGCAGCAAAGAGGGTCTCCAAGAGACCCAGTACTTC. It specifies CASSKEGLQETQYF.

J is TRBJ2-1 and V is TRBV27; 9 nucleotides agree with TRBD2. J lost 11 bases, V lost 5 bases, and 7 bases had no gene match. In germline, CDR1 is MNHEY, CDR2 SMNVEV (reference sequence). The CDR3 contains 13 residues. The CDR3, as DNA: TGTGCCAGCAGTCGCGGACTAGCGAGTCAGCAGTTCTTC. It translates to CASSRGLASQQFF.

This clonotype came up many times. The chain is built from TRBV3-1 and TRBJ2-7; perhaps TRBD1 as D (5 bases). Germline CDR1 is LGHDT and CDR2 is YNNKEL (reference sequence). The CDR3 sequence is 14 residues long. V was cut by 3 bases and J by 3 bases, with 12 bases left in between. The CDR3 sequence is CASSQGLGVYEQYF. In nucleotides, the CDR3 is TGTGCCAGCAGCCAGGGGCTAGGGGTCTACGAGCAGTACTTC.

The genes are TRBV29-1 and TRBJ1-2; D may be TRBD1 (5 bases). V was cut by 0 bases and J by 7 bases, with 12 bases left in between. Germline V CDR1 and CDR2: SQVTM, ANQGSEA. This CDR3 spans 13 amino acids. The CDR3 protein is CSVEDRVRVGYTF. CDR3 sequence (DNA): TGCAGCGTTGAAGACAGGGTTAGGGTTGGCTACACCTTC.

This clonotype was detected ten times or more. The chain couples TRBV7-2 to TRBJ2-7, with a possible D match to TRBD1 (6 bases). The CDR3 loop spans 14 amino acids. The V gene lost 4 bases and the J gene lost 0 bases, with 10 bases spanning the gap. Per germline, CDR1 SGHTA and CDR2 FQGNSA. The CDR3, as DNA: TGTGCCAGCAGCTACGACAGGTTCTCCTACGAGCAGTACTTC. Protein: CASSYDRFSYEQYF.

This clonotype was found a few times. CDR3 bases: TGTGCCAGCAGCAGCAGTGTGGGGTTTGACACCGGGGAGCTGTTTTTT. Its translation: CASSSSVGFDTGELFF. The V gene is TRBV27, the J gene TRBJ2-2, with D hard to call. The V gene's germline CDR1 is MNHEY and CDR2 SMNVEV (reference sequence). The CDR3 contains 16 residues. Trimming took 6 bases from V and 3 from J, leaving 17 bases between them.

The sample holds one count of this clonotype. V usage is TRBV7-2 and J usage is TRBJ2-1, with TRBD2 identical over 11 bases. The CDR3 runs to 16 residues. CDR1 is SGHTA, CDR2 FQGNSA, per germline. V was clipped by 4 bases and J by 9 bases; unmatched bases: 11. The DNA for the CDR3 is TGTGCCAGCAGCTGGAGGAGGCTAGCGGGAGGAGGTGAGCAGTTCTTC. This codes for CASSWRRLAGGGEQFF.

This chain uses TRBV12-3 or TRBV12-4 with TRBJ2-2; D might be TRBD1 (6 bases). The CDR3 runs to 14 residues. Trimming shortened V by 7 bases and J by 5 bases, and 14 bases separated the two germline ends. CDR3 loop: CASTLQGGTGELFF. In nucleotides, the CDR3 is TGTGCCAGCACCTTACAGGGTGGGACCGGGGAGCTGTTTTTT.

This clonotype was counted many times. V usage is TRBV12-3 or TRBV12-4 and J usage is TRBJ1-6; 9 bases agree with TRBD1. J was trimmed by 7 bases and V by 5 bases; bases with no gene match: 3. The CDR3 sequence is 14 residues long. As DNA, the CDR3 is TGTGCCAGCAGTGTAGACAGGGGGAATTCACCCCTCCACTTT. Protein: CASSVDRGNSPLHF.

This clonotype was detected only a few times. The rearrangement joins TRBV6-2 or TRBV6-3 to TRBJ2-2; D call uncertain. There are 16 residues in the CDR3. Trimming shortened V by 3 bases and J by 2 bases, and 13 bases separated the two germline ends. CDR1 and CDR2 (germline): MNHEY, SVGEGT. CDR3 DNA sequence: TGTGCCAGCAGTTATAACACGGTGGGAAACACCGGGGAGCTGTTTTTT. The encoded protein is CASSYNTVGNTGELFF.

This clonotype was found many times. V and J are TRBV9 and TRBJ2-1, with 7 bases aligning to TRBD1. The J segment lost 5 bases and the V segment lost 4 bases, leaving 9 bases of the junction unmatched. The germline CDR1 and CDR2 sequences are SGDLS and YYNGEE. The CDR3 length is 15 residues. CDR3 sequence: CASSYDRALHNEQFF. CDR3 in DNA: TGTGCCAGCAGCTACGACAGGGCGTTACACAATGAGCAGTTCTTC.

This clonotype was counted only a few times. V and J are TRBV27 and TRBJ2-7; no firm D call. V shed 6 bases and J shed 2 bases, with 20 bases lying between them. The CDR3 sequence is 16 residues long. CDR1 and CDR2 from the germline V gene are MNHEY and SMNVEV (reference sequence). CDR3 DNA: TGTGCCAGCAGAGAACGGTCGGGTAGGTCTGCCTACGAGCAGTACTTC. Residues: CASRERSGRSAYEQYF.

The sample holds a few counts of this clonotype. The chain employs TRBV5-1 and TRBJ2-5, with 7 bases identical to TRBD1. In germline, CDR1 is SGHRS, CDR2 YFSETQ. This CDR3 region has 15 residues. With 2 bases clipped from V and 1 base from J, the junction kept 5 bases outside the gene matches. CDR3 sequence: CASSFSRDSQETQYF. In DNA, the CDR3 is TGCGCCAGCAGCTTCTCACGGGACAGCCAAGAGACCCAGTACTTC.

The chain carries TRBV5-1 and TRBJ2-7, with D perhaps being TRBD1 or TRBD2 (5 bases each). Germline CDR1 reads SGHRS; CDR2 reads YFSETQ. With 0 bases removed from V and 7 bases from J, the gap between germline ends came to 17 bases. CDR3 length: 15 amino acids. This CDR3 reads CASSLVSGPLGEQYF. For the CDR3, the DNA is TGCGCCAGCAGCTTGGTTTCGGGACCCTTAGGGGAGCAGTACTTC.

This clonotype was seen more than once but under ten times. DNA of the CDR3: TGTGCCAGCAGTGAGGGCATACAAAACTATGGCTACACCTTC. Amino acid sequence: CASSEGIQNYGYTF. This chain joins TRBV2 and TRBJ1-2; D gene uncertain. Per the germline V gene, CDR1 is SNHLY and CDR2 is FYNNEI. Trimming stripped 3 bases from V and 2 bases from J, with 10 bases between. The CDR3 totals 14 residues.

In its sample, this clonotype was seen a few times. The genes are TRBV27 and TRBJ2-5; D is perhaps TRBD2 (5 bases). The germline CDR1 and CDR2 sequences are MNHEY and SMNVEV (reference sequence). CDR3 length: 13 amino acids. V was shortened by 6 bases and J by 11 bases, with 19 bases between the two germline ends. The CDR3 sequence: CASRPSSLDSQYF. For the CDR3, the DNA is TGTGCCAGCAGACCTTCTTCACTGGACTCTCAGTACTTC.

The genes are TRBV5-5 and TRBJ1-1; D ambiguous. In germline, CDR1 is SGHKS, CDR2 YYEKEE (reference sequence). The CDR3 totals 15 residues. The ends were cut back, 1 base at V and 0 bases at J, with 10 bases in the middle. In nucleotides, the CDR3 is TGTGCCAGCAGCTTGCAACCGGTCATGAACACTGAAGCTTTCTTT. Encoded protein: CASSLQPVMNTEAFF. Together with reference TRBV5-5 and TRBJ1-1, the CDR3 gives the full variable domain: DAGVTQSPTHLIKTRGQQVTLRCSPISGHKSVSWYQQVLGQGPQFIFQYYEKEERGRGNFPDRFSARQFPNYSSELNVNALLLGDSALYLCASSLQPVMNTEAFFGQGTRLTVV.

This clonotype was found many times. The CDR3 DNA sequence: TGTGCCAGCAGTGAAAATCTGGGGCCCTACGAGCAGTACTTC. It encodes CASSENLGPYEQYF. This chain links TRBV2 with TRBJ2-7; the D gene is possibly TRBD1 (5 bases). Germline values: CDR1 SNHLY, CDR2 FYNNEI. The CDR3 is made up of 14 amino acids. V lost 2 bases and J lost 2, with 10 bases in between.

This rearrangement joins TRBV5-5 to TRBJ2-1; D is possibly TRBD2 (6 bases). The CDR3 is made up of 16 amino acids. V was trimmed by 5 bases and J by 0 bases, leaving 15 bases between them. Germline V lookup: CDR1 SGHKS, CDR2 YYEKEE (reference sequence). The CDR3 nucleotides read TGTGCCAGCAGTAACAAGGAGGGGAGCTCCTACAATGAGCAGTTCTTC. Amino acid sequence: CASSNKEGSSYNEQFF. Based on the CDR3 plus reference TRBV5-5 and TRBJ2-1, the full variable domain is DAGVTQSPTHLIKTRGQQVTLRCSPISGHKSVSWYQQVLGQGPQFIFQYYEKEERGRGNFPDRFSARQFPNYSSELNVNALLLGDSALYLCASSNKEGSSYNEQFFGPGTRLTVL.

The chain combines TRBV7-9 with TRBJ2-4, with D possibly matching TRBD2 (5 bases). Trimming left V 5 bases short and J 9 bases short, with 17 bases between. CDR3 size: 14 residues. Germline CDR1 SEHNR, CDR2 FQNEAQ (reference sequence). This chain's CDR3 is CASSAGGAWTIQYF. The CDR3 coding sequence is TGTGCCAGCAGCGCAGGAGGAGCTTGGACCATTCAGTACTTC.